The T cell receptor (beta chain) under discussion was sequenced for a study of shared clonotypes between healthy human individuals (dated by TCRdb to 2020 to 2021). Study-level background: The cohort comprised two women and a few men aged 18 to 49 years. Different laboratories and diverse techniques were used to prepare libraries and sequence TCR repertoires, to increase sequencing depth and limit assay-specific biases. The study deeply sequenced blood TCR repertoires of about 5 healthy adults to estimate repertoire size and the extent of clonotype sharing between individuals. Per donor, three plates each were used for CD4 naive and CD4 memory, two for CD8 naive, and one for CD8 memory. Leukapheresis yielded between about 0.85 and 10 billion PBMCs per donor. General conclusions and limits of the study: Clonotypes shared by all four sorted-subset donors showed higher generation probabilities than non-shared clonotypes. Based on pairwise subsampling, the degree of clonotype sharing among donors was expected to be affected by sequencing depth. Incomplete sequencing was indicated by rarefaction of sorted-subset datasets, despite the large sequencing depth. Estimated clonotype richness was generally larger for naive than for memory subsets. The small number of donors limited the genetic and exposure-history diversity represented. Only blood was sampled, and tissue TCR repertoires likely differ from those in blood. Roughly 5% of naive CD4, around 4% of naive CD8, about 2.1% of memory CD4, and around 0.4% of memory CD8 clonotypes were shared across a few donors.

Using the deep immunoSEQ assay, TCR CDR3 regions were amplified from genomic DNA by multiplex PCR. Genomic DNA extracted from each cell subset was distributed evenly over all wells of several immunoSEQ 96-well plates, and each plate served as one replicate. Each replicate PCR for sorted subsets received about 180 ng genomic DNA, equal to some 32,000 T cell genomes. The purified libraries were quantified using a Qubit 3.0 fluorometer, sized with a Bioanalyzer 2100, and then quantified again using the KAPA Library Quantification kit. Each immunoSEQ 96-well plate was sequenced on its own single-read 150-cycle Illumina NextSeq 550 flow cell. Per the original workflow: The immunoSEQ output contained only junctional sequences without quality scores, so filtering could not match that applied to full-length reads. To assign V/J genes and CDR3, sequences were annotated using PyIR, a Python wrapper for IgBLAST v1.9, with IMGT germline references. Reads with weak V/J assignments (E-value above 1e-6), missing CDR3, stop codons, out-of-frame junctions, or ambiguous translated residues were removed. V3J clonotypes were defined by identical inferred V gene, J gene, and CDR3 amino acid sequence. Percentage overlap between repertoires was calculated by dividing the number of shared unique clonotypes by the size of the smaller repertoire. Repertoire richness was assessed with RTK rarefaction, the Chao1 estimator, and Recon v2.1 estimates of unobserved clonotypes. OLGA was used to compute generation probabilities for all TCRbeta clonotypes that the gDNA method yielded from four donors. TCRdb provides this immuneACCESS table in a form limited to in-frame rearrangements. Some clones are lacking; in checked studies, under half of them reflect an unresolved V gene, and why the rest are absent is not known. Clonal size and the V and J genes are those of that table, whereas D and trimming came from the DNA. In this sample the table shows more than 2 million clones, roughly 94% of which occur a single time. Jointly, the top ten make up 0.9% to 1.3% of the sample.

About this clone: Its antigen remains unidentified. No per-base quality is available; no much larger clone lies one base away. This sample also contains other DNA sequences that code for the same CDR3.

CD8 naive samples were obtained by positive selection for CCR7 among CD45RO-negative cells, yielding a CD45RA+CCR7+ population from which TemRA cells were excluded. The donors were healthy, HIV-negative adults who had no recently reported acute infections or vaccinations. Only Caucasian adults living in Nashville, Tennessee, USA were represented among the donors. After blood collection by leukapheresis, PBMCs were isolated using Ficoll-Histopaque density gradient centrifugation and then cryopreserved in the vapor phase of liquid nitrogen. Analytical flow cytometry was used to check the purity and quantity of every magnetically sorted T cell population. From each sorted fraction, genomic DNA was isolated and quantified by UV absorbance on a Nanodrop 2000c. CDR1 and CDR2 were assigned from the germline V gene (reference sequence) as WNHNN and SYGVQD. The CDR3 has 12 amino acids, counting the end cysteine and phenylalanine. Of all the DNA, just the CDR3 is kept, 36 bases in frame from base 1. The germline ends are 9 bases apart after V is trimmed by 6 bases and J by 3 bases.

Recombination joined TRBV10-1 with TRBJ2-7, with TRBD1 tentatively as D gene (5 bases match). The sequenced material came from naive CD8+ T cells sorted from blood. In the paper's terms, the cell subset or site label means: CD45RA+CCR7+. This receptor was taken from a man between 18 and 35 years old in good health. The DNA reads TGCGCCAGCAGCGACAGCAACTACGAGCAGTACTTC. This encodes CASSDSNYEQYF.